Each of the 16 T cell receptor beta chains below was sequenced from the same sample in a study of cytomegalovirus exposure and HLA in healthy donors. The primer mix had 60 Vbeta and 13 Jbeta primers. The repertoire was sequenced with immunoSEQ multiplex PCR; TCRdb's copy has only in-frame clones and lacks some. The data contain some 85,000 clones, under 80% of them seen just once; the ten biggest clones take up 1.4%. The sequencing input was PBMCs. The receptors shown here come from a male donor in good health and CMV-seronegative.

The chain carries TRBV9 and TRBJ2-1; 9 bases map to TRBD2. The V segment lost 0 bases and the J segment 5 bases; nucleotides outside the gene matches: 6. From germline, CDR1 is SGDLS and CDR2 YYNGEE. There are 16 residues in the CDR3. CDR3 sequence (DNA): TGTGCCAGCAGCGTAGTCCTAGCGGGGCTAGACAATGAGCAGTTCTTC. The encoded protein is CASSVVLAGLDNEQFF.

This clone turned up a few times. The CDR3 loop reads CASSQVEAAREFF. The CDR3 coding sequence is TGCGCCAGCAGCCAAGTAGAAGCGGCCCGGGAGTTCTTC. The V call is TRBV4-1, the J call TRBJ2-1; possibly TRBD2 for D (5 bases). V was shortened by 1 base and J by 14 bases, with 15 bases between the two germline ends. Per germline, CDR1 MGHRA and CDR2 YSYEKL. This CDR3 has 13 residues.

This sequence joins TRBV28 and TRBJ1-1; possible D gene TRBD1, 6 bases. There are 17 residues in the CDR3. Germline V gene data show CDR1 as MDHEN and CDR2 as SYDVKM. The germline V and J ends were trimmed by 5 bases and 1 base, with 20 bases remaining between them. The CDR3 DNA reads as TGTGCCAGCAGTAACAGATTTACAGGGTCACCGAACACTGAAGCTTTCTTT. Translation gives CASSNRFTGSPNTEAFF. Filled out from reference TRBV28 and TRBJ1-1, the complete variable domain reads DVKVTQSSRYLVKRTGEKVFLECVQDMDHENMFWYRQDPGLGLRLIYFSYDVKMKEKGDIPEGYSVSREKKERFSLILESASTNQTSMYLCASSNRFTGSPNTEAFFGQGTRLTVV.

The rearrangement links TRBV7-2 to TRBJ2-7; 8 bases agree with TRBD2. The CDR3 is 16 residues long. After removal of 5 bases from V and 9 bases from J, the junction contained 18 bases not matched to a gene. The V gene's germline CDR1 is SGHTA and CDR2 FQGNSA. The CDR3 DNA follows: TGTGCCAGCAGCCCACCCCAAGCTAGCGGGTTAAGGGCGCAGTACTTC. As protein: CASSPPQASGLRAQYF. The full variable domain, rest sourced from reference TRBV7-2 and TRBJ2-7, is GAGVSQSPSNKVTEKGKDVELRCDPISGHTALYWYRQSLGQGLEFLIYFQGNSAPDKSGLPSDRFSAERTGGSVSTLTIQRTQQEDSAVYLCASSPPQASGLRAQYFGPGTRLTVT.

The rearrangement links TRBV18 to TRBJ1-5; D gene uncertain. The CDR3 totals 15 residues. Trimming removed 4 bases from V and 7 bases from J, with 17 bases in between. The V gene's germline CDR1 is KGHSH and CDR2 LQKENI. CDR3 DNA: TGTGCCAGCTCACGACGAGGCCGGGAAACCCAGCCCCAGCATTTT. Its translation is CASSRRGRETQPQHF. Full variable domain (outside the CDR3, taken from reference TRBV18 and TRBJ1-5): NAGVMQNPRHLVRRRGQEARLRCSPMKGHSHVYWYRQLPEEGLKFMVYLQKENIIDESGMPKERFSAEFPKEGPSILRIQQVVRGDSAAYFCASSRRGRETQPQHFGDGTRLSIL.

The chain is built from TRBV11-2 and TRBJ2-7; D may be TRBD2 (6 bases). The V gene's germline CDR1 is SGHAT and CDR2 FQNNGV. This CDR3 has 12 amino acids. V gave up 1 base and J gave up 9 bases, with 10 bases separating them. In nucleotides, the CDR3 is TGTGCCAGCAGCTTAGTAGGTAGCGGGCAGTACTTC. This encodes CASSLVGSGQYF.

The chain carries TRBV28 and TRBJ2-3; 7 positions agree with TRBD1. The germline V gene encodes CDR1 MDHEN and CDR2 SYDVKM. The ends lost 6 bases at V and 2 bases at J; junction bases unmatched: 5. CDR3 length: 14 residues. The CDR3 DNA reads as TGTGCCAGCAGCGAAACAGGGGCCACAGATACGCAGTATTTT. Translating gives CASSETGATDTQYF.

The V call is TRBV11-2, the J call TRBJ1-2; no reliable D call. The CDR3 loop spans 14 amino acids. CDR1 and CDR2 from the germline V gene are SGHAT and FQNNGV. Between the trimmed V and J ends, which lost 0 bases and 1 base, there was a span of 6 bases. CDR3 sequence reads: CASSLDLSNYGYTF. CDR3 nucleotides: TGTGCCAGCAGCTTAGATCTGAGTAACTATGGCTACACCTTC.

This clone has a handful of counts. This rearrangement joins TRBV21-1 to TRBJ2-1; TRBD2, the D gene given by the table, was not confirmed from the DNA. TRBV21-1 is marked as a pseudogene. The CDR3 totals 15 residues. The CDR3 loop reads CASSLSGASGLEQFF. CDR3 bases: TGTGCCAGCAGCTTAAGCGGGGCGAGTGGGCTTGAGCAGTTCTTC.

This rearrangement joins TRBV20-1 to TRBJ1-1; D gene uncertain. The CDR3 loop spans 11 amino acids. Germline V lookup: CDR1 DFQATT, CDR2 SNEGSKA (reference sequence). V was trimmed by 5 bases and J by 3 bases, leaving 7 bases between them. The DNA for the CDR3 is TGCAGTGCTCCCCGGGACACTGAAGCTTTCTTT. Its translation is CSAPRDTEAFF.

CDR3 amino acids: CASAIQGLSETQYF. CDR3 sequence (DNA): TGCGCCAGTGCCATTCAGGGGCTCTCGGAGACCCAGTACTTC. V and J are TRBV5-1 and TRBJ2-5, with D perhaps TRBD1 (6 bases). CDR3 length equals 14 residues. Trimming left V 8 bases short and J 5 bases short, with 19 bases between. Per the germline V gene, CDR1 is SGHRS and CDR2 is YFSETQ.

The CDR3 loop is CASSVATGGGQETQYF. Here the CDR3 DNA reads TGTGCCAGCAGCGTAGCAACAGGGGGAGGCCAAGAGACCCAGTACTTC. The V and J genes are TRBV9 and TRBJ2-5; 8 bases fit TRBD1. From germline, CDR1 is SGDLS and CDR2 YYNGEE. Trimming cost V 0 bases and J 1 base; bases outside gene matches: 5. The CDR3 loop spans 16 amino acids.

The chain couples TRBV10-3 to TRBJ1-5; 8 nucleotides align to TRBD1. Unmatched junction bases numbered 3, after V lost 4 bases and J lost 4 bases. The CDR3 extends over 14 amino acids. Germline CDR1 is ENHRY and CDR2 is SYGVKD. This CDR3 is CAISAGQGNQPQHF. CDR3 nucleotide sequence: TGTGCCATCAGTGCTGGACAGGGAAATCAGCCCCAGCATTTT.

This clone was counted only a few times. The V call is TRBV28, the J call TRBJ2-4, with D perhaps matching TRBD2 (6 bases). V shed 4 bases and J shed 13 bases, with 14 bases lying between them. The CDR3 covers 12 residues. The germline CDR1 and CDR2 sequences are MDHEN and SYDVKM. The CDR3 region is CASSWGDRPQYF. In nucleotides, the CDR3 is TGTGCCAGCAGTTGGGGGGACCGTCCCCAGTACTTC.

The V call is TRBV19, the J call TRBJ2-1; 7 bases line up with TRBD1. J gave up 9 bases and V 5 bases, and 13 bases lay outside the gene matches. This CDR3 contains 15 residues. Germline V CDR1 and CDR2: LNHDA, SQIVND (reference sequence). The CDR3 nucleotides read TGTGCCAGTAGTCCCAAGACAGGGTTAGTAGGTGAGCAGTTCTTC. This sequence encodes CASSPKTGLVGEQFF.

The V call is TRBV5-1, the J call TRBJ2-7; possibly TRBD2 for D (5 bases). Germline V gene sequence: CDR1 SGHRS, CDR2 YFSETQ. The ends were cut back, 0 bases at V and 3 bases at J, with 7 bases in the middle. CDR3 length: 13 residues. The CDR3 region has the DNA TGCGCCAGCAGCTTGGCCGGGAACTACGAGCAGTACTTC. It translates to CASSLAGNYEQYF. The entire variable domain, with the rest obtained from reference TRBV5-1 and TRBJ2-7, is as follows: KAGVTQTPRYLIKTRGQQVTLSCSPISGHRSVSWYQQTPGQGLQFLFEYFSETQRNKGNFPGRFSGRQFSNSRSEMNVSTLELGDSALYLCASSLAGNYEQYFGPGTRLTVT.